This TCR beta chain originates from a study of cytomegalovirus exposure and HLA in healthy donors. Study outcomes and limitations: In a later analysis, a missense DCLRE1C variant was linked to TCR beta V- and J-gene trimming. An analysis that came later showed most CMV-associated TCR beta chains appearing HLA-restricted.

As regards this clone: Its antigen is still unknown.

The CDR3 extends over 14 amino acids. V lost 0 bases and J lost 9, with 14 bases in between. In germline, CDR1 is PRHDT, CDR2 FYEKMQ (reference sequence). PCR was performed using 60 Vbeta and 13 Jbeta primers. Assay used: immunoSEQ multiplex PCR; TCRdb lists only in-frame clones, some missing. Of about 160,000 clones listed, roughly 79% are singletons. The chain is built from TRBV13 and TRBJ2-5; D might be TRBD2 (5 bases). The sample comprised PBMCs. The receptor was isolated from a woman aged 45-59 years in good health and CMV-seronegative. Here the CDR3 reads CASSLGSLAGAQYF. As DNA, the CDR3 is TGTGCCAGCAGCTTAGGCAGTCTAGCTGGGGCCCAGTACTTC.